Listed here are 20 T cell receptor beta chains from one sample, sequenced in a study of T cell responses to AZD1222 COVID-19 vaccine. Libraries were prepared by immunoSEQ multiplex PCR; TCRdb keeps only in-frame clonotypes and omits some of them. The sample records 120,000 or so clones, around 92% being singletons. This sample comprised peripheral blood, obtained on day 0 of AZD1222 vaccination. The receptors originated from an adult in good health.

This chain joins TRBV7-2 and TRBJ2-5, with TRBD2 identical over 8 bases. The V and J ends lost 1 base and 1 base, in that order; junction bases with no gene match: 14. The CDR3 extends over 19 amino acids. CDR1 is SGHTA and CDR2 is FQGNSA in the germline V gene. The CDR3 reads CASSLEWFGAGDLQETQYF. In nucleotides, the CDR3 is TGTGCCAGCAGCTTAGAATGGTTCGGAGCGGGGGATCTCCAAGAGACCCAGTACTTC.

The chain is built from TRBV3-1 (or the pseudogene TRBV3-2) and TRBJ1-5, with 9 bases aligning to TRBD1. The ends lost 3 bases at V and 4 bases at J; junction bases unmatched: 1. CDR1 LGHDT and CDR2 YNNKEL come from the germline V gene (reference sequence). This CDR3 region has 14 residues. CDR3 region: CASSHGTGNQPQHF. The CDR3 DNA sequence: TGTGCCAGCAGCCATGGGACAGGGAATCAGCCCCAGCATTTT.

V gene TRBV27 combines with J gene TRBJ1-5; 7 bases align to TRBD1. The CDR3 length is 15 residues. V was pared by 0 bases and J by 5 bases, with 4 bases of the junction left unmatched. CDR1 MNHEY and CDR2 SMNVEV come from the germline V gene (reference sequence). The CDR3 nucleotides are TGTGCCAGCAGTTTATCGATCAGGGGGGATCAGCCCCAGCATTTT. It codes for CASSLSIRGDQPQHF.

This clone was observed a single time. For the CDR3, the DNA is TGTGCCAGCAGCGTAGGGACTAGCGTTACCTACGAGCAGTACTTC. Translated, it gives CASSVGTSVTYEQYF. This rearrangement joins TRBV9 to TRBJ2-7, with 9 bases fitting TRBD2. Trimming at V came to 0 bases and at J to 2 bases, leaving 3 bases not matched to a gene. CDR3 length: 15 residues. From germline, CDR1 is SGDLS and CDR2 YYNGEE. The full variable domain, in which reference TRBV9 and TRBJ2-7 provide the parts outside the CDR3, is DSGVTQTPKHLITATGQRVTLRCSPRSGDLSVYWYQQSLDQGLQFLIQYYNGEERAKGNILERFSAQQFPDLHSELNLSSLELGDSALYFCASSVGTSVTYEQYFGPGTRLTVT.

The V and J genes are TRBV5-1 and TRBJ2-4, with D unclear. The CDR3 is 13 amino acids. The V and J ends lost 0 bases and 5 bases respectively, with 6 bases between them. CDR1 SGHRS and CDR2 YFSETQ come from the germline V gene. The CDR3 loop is CASSLASENIQYF. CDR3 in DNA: TGCGCCAGCAGCTTGGCCAGCGAAAACATTCAGTACTTC.

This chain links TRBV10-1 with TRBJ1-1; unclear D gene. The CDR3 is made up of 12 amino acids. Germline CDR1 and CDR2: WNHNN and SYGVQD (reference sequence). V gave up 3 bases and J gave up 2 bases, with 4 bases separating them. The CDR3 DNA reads TGCGCCAGCAGTGACCCCAACACTGAAGCTTTCTTT. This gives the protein CASSDPNTEAFF.

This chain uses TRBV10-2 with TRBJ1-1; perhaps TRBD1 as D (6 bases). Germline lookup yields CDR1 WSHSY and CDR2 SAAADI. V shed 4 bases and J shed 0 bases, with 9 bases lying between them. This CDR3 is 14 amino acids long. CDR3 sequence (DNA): TGCGCCAGCAGTGCGACAGGAATGAACACTGAAGCTTTCTTT. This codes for CASSATGMNTEAFF.

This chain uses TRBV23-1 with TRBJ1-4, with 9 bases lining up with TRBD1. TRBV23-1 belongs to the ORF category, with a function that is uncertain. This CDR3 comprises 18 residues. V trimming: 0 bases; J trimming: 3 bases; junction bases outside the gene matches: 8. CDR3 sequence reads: CASSQSWHYRGPNEKLFF. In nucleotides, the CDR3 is TGCGCCAGCAGTCAATCGTGGCACTACAGGGGGCCTAATGAAAAACTGTTTTTT.

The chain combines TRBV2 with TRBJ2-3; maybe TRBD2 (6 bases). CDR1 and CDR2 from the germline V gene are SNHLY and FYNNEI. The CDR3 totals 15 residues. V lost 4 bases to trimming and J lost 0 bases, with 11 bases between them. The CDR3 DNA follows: TGTGCCAGCAGTGGGGGACTGACTAGCACAGATACGCAGTATTTT. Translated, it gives CASSGGLTSTDTQYF.

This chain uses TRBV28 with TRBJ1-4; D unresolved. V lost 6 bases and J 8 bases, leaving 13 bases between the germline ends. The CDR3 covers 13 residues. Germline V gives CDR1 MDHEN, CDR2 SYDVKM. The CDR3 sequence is CASRESAGEKLFF. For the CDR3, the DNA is TGTGCCAGCAGGGAATCCGCTGGGGAAAAACTGTTTTTT.

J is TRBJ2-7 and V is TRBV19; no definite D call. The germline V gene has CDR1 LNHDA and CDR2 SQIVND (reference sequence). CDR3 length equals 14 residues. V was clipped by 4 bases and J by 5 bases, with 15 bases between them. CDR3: CASSRASAVNEQYF. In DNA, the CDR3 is TGTGCCAGTAGTAGAGCCAGCGCGGTAAACGAGCAGTACTTC.

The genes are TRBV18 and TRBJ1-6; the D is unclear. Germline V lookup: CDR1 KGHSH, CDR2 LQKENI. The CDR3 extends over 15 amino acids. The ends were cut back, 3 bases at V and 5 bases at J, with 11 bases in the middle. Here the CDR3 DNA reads TGTGCCAGCTCACCGGTACAGCCAAATAATTCACCCCTCCACTTT. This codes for CASSPVQPNNSPLHF.

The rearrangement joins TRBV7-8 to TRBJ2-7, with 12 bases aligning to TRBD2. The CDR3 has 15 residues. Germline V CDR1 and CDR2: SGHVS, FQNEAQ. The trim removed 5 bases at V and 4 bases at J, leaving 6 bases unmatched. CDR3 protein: CASSHRTSGNYEQYF. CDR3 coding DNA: TGTGCCAGCAGCCACCGGACTAGCGGGAATTACGAGCAGTACTTC. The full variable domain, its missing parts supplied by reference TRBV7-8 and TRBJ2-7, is GAGVSQSPRYKVAKRGQDVALRCDPISGHVSLFWYQQALGQGPEFLTYFQNEAQLDKSGLPSDRFFAERPEGSVSTLKIQRTQQEDSAVYLCASSHRTSGNYEQYFGPGTRLTVT.

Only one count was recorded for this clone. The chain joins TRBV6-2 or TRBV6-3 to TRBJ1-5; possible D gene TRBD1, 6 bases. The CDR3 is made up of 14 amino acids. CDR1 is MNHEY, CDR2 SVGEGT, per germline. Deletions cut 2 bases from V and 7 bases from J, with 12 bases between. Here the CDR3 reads CASSYHRAEQPQHF. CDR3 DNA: TGTGCCAGCAGTTACCACAGGGCTGAGCAGCCCCAGCATTTT.

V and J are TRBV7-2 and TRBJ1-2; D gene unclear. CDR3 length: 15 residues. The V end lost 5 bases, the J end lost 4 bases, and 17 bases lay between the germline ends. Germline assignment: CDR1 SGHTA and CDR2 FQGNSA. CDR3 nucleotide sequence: TGTGCCAGCAGCCCGACGGGTGGGTTCGGCTATGGCTACACCTTC. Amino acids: CASSPTGGFGYGYTF.

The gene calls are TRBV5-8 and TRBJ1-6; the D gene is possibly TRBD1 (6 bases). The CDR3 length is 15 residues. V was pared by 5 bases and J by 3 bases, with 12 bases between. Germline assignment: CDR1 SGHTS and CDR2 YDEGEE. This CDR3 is CASRKGENYNSPLHF. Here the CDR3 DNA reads TGTGCCAGCAGGAAGGGGGAGAACTATAATTCACCCCTCCACTTT. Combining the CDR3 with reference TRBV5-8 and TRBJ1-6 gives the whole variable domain EAGVTQSPTHLIKTRGQQATLRCSPISGHTSVYWYQQALGLGLQFLLWYDEGEERNRGNFPPRFSGRQFPNYSSELNVNALELEDSALYLCASRKGENYNSPLHFGNGTRLTVT.

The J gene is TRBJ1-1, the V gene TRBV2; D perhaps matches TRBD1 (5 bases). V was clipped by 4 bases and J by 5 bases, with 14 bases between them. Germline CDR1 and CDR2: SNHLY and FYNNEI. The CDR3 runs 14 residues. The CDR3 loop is CASSVVKGETEAFF. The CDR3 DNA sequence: TGTGCCAGCAGTGTCGTAAAAGGGGAGACTGAAGCTTTCTTT.

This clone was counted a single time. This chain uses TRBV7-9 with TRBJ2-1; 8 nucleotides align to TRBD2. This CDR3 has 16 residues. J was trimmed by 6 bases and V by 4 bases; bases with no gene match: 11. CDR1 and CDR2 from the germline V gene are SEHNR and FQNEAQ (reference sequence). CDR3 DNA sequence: TGTGCCAGCAGCTCTGAGCGGGGGTTGACGAGCAATGAGCAGTTCTTC. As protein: CASSSERGLTSNEQFF.

The CDR3 DNA reads TGTGCCAGCAGCTTTACAGGGATGGTGTATGGCTACACCTTC. Protein: CASSFTGMVYGYTF. The chain has TRBV7-2 and TRBJ1-2; weak D call: TRBD1 (6 bases). Trimming took 3 bases from V and 5 from J, leaving 13 bases between them. CDR1 is SGHTA and CDR2 is FQGNSA in the germline V gene. This CDR3 region has 14 residues.

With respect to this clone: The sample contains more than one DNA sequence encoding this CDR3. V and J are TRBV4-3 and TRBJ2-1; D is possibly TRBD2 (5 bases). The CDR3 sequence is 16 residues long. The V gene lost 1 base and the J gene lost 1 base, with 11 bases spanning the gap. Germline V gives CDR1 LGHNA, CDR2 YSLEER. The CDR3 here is CASSQGLAGSYNEQFF. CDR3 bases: TGCGCCAGCAGCCAAGGGCTAGCCGGATCCTACAATGAGCAGTTCTTC.